This T cell receptor (beta chain) was found in a study of tissue T cells after allogeneic stem cell transplantation. Overall study: Tissue samples with histologically apparent lymphocytes on H&E review were prioritized for sequencing.

Germline V CDR1 and CDR2: MNHEY, SVGEGT. The CDR3 consists of 12 residues. The junction had 1 base not matched to a gene; V was cut back by 5 bases and J by 5 bases. The assay was immunoSEQ multiplex PCR, and TCRdb's table has in-frame clones only and misses some. The table includes roughly 6,000 clones, 55% to 65% detected once. This clone has more than one count but fewer than ten. The antigen remains unidentified. The sample has other DNA sequences that encode this CDR3 too. The study's findings and limits: Few T cell clones were shared across patients, but motif clusters showed tissue-specific shared signatures. Sampling depth was limited, and the cohort was small and clinically varied.

The clonotype was recovered from a woman aged 18-49 years with breast cancer. The sample here was duodenum tissue, taken at autopsy. The V call is TRBV6-2 or TRBV6-3, the J call TRBJ2-5; 8 nucleotides line up with TRBD2. This CDR3 reads CASSTGGETQYF. CDR3 DNA: TGTGCCAGCAGTACGGGGGGGGAGACCCAGTACTTC.